This is a list of T cell receptor beta chains from one sample in a study of T-cell memory formation after mild COVID-19. TCRdb ran MiXCR on the 5' RACE reads and lists one entry per CDR3 protein. The top ten clones hold approximately 13% of a sample with roughly 450,000 distinct CDR3 sequences, 15% to 20% of them seen once. The sequenced sample consisted of PBMCs or a T cell subset sorted from them (not recorded which). The receptors originated from an adult woman who had mild COVID-19 (a few samples of this study predate the infection). Cell type and time point are not known. Both conserved end residues are part of each CDR3. The D gene is left open where the match is weak. Clone size is given for some rows only: seen once, a few or many times, or a class if the clone is expanded.

j_call: TRBJ1-1; clone_size: NA; d_call: NA; v_call: TRBV7-6; cdr3_aa: CASSLGGRAVNTEAFF; cdr3_nt: TGTGCCAGCAGCTTAGGGGGGCGGGCAGTGAACACTGAAGCTTTCTTT
j_call: TRBJ2-7; clone_size: many; d_call: NA; v_call: TRBV5-1; cdr3_aa: CASSSKYEQYF; cdr3_nt: TGCGCCAGCAGCTCGAAGTACGAGCAGTACTTC
j_call: TRBJ2-7; clone_size: few; d_call: TRBD1; v_call: TRBV11-3; cdr3_aa: CASSLGQGWVSEQYF; cdr3_nt: TGTGCCAGCAGCTTAGGACAGGGGTGGGTGAGTGAGCAGTACTTC
j_call: TRBJ2-7; clone_size: few; d_call: NA; v_call: TRBV5-6; cdr3_aa: CASSSGLGLGVYEQYF; cdr3_nt: TGTGCCAGCAGCTCAGGGTTGGGTTTAGGGGTCTACGAGCAGTACTTC
j_call: TRBJ2-1; clone_size: few; d_call: NA; v_call: TRBV7-9; cdr3_aa: CASSLEQGSRDEQFF; cdr3_nt: TGTGCCAGCAGCTTAGAGCAGGGTTCCCGTGATGAGCAGTTCTTC
j_call: TRBJ1-2; clone_size: few; d_call: TRBD1; v_call: TRBV3-1; cdr3_aa: CASSQDGWDSIYGYTF; cdr3_nt: TGTGCCAGCAGCCAAGATGGTTGGGACAGTATCTATGGCTACACCTTC
j_call: TRBJ2-7; clone_size: NA; d_call: TRBD1; v_call: TRBV4-1; cdr3_aa: CASSLSSLGQGDEQYF; cdr3_nt: TGCGCCAGCAGCCTCAGCTCATTGGGACAGGGGGACGAGCAGTACTTC
j_call: TRBJ2-7; clone_size: few; d_call: NA; v_call: TRBV5-1; cdr3_aa: CASSWTPGTPYEQYF; cdr3_nt: TGCGCCAGCAGCTGGACCCCCGGCACGCCCTACGAGCAGTACTTC
j_call: TRBJ2-2; clone_size: NA; d_call: NA; v_call: TRBV3-1; cdr3_aa: CASSPRGAGTGELFF; cdr3_nt: TGTGCCAGCAGCCCTAGGGGGGCGGGCACCGGGGAGCTGTTTTTT
j_call: TRBJ2-1; clone_size: few; d_call: TRBD2; v_call: TRBV7-9; cdr3_aa: CASGGGGGGPNEQFF; cdr3_nt: TGTGCCAGCGGCGGAGGCGGGGGGGGACCCAATGAGCAGTTCTTC
j_call: TRBJ2-7; clone_size: NA; d_call: NA; v_call: TRBV4-3; cdr3_aa: CASSQDQGWFDEQYF; cdr3_nt: TGCGCCAGCAGCCAAGATCAGGGGTGGTTCGACGAGCAGTACTTC
j_call: TRBJ2-5; clone_size: NA; d_call: NA; v_call: TRBV7-8; cdr3_aa: CASSAGARDMRETQYF; cdr3_nt: TGTGCCAGCAGTGCAGGGGCCCGGGATATGAGGGAGACCCAGTACTTC
j_call: TRBJ1-5; clone_size: few; d_call: TRBD1; v_call: TRBV20-1; cdr3_aa: CSAETGDSNQPQHF; cdr3_nt: TGCAGTGCGGAAACAGGGGATAGCAATCAGCCCCAGCATTTT
j_call: TRBJ2-3; clone_size: NA; d_call: NA; v_call: TRBV29-1; cdr3_aa: CSVDLRDTQYF; cdr3_nt: TGCAGCGTTGATCTGCGGGATACGCAGTATTTT
j_call: TRBJ1-1; clone_size: NA; d_call: NA; v_call: TRBV4-1; cdr3_aa: CASSQGPVRGPMRAFF; cdr3_nt: TGCGCCAGCAGCCAAGGCCCGGTCAGGGGTCCCATGAGGGCTTTCTTT
j_call: TRBJ1-2; clone_size: NA; d_call: NA; v_call: TRBV10-2; cdr3_aa: CASSEFHRRGSDGYTF; cdr3_nt: TGCGCCAGCAGTGAGTTCCACAGGAGAGGCAGCGATGGCTACACCTTC
j_call: TRBJ2-2; clone_size: NA; d_call: NA; v_call: TRBV12-3/TRBV12-4; cdr3_aa: CASSFMSGNTGELFF; cdr3_nt: TGTGCCAGCAGTTTCATGTCAGGGAACACCGGGGAGCTGTTTTTT
j_call: TRBJ2-5; clone_size: many; d_call: TRBD1; v_call: TRBV4-2; cdr3_aa: CASSPSGTAQETQYF; cdr3_nt: TGTGCCAGCAGCCCATCCGGGACAGCACAAGAGACCCAGTACTTC
j_call: TRBJ2-3; clone_size: many; d_call: NA; v_call: TRBV5-5; cdr3_aa: CASSLAGVPRTDTQYF; cdr3_nt: TGTGCCAGCAGCTTGGCCGGAGTGCCCCGCACAGATACGCAGTATTTT
j_call: TRBJ2-7; clone_size: few; d_call: NA; v_call: TRBV7-8; cdr3_aa: CASSLNIGDEQYF; cdr3_nt: TGTGCCAGCAGCTTAAATATAGGGGACGAGCAGTACTTC
j_call: TRBJ1-3; clone_size: few; d_call: NA; v_call: TRBV5-1; cdr3_aa: CASSPDGTSGNTIYF; cdr3_nt: TGCGCCAGCAGCCCGGACGGGACCTCTGGAAACACCATATATTTT
j_call: TRBJ1-4; clone_size: NA; d_call: NA; v_call: TRBV15; cdr3_aa: CATSSSGYNEKLFF; cdr3_nt: TGTGCCACCAGCAGTTCAGGGTATAATGAAAAACTGTTTTTT
j_call: TRBJ2-3; clone_size: NA; d_call: NA; v_call: TRBV7-8; cdr3_aa: CASSPDRRKTQYF; cdr3_nt: TGTGCCAGCAGCCCAGACAGGCGAAAGACGCAGTATTTT
j_call: TRBJ2-7; clone_size: many; d_call: NA; v_call: TRBV11-2; cdr3_aa: CASSLGGTPYEQYF; cdr3_nt: TGTGCCAGCAGCTTAGGCGGGACTCCCTACGAGCAGTACTTC
j_call: TRBJ1-5; clone_size: NA; d_call: TRBD1; v_call: TRBV15; cdr3_aa: CATSRGDRDLRQPQHF; cdr3_nt: TGTGCCACCAGCAGAGGGGACAGGGATCTCCGTCAGCCCCAGCATTTT
j_call: TRBJ2-6; clone_size: few; d_call: NA; v_call: TRBV7-2; cdr3_aa: CASSPRASGANVLTF; cdr3_nt: TGTGCCAGCAGCCCGAGAGCTTCTGGGGCCAACGTCCTGACTTTC
j_call: TRBJ1-5; clone_size: NA; d_call: NA; v_call: TRBV4-3; cdr3_aa: CASSQGGTANQPQHF; cdr3_nt: TGCGCCAGCAGCCAAGGGGGGACGGCCAATCAGCCCCAGCATTTT
j_call: TRBJ2-1; clone_size: few; d_call: NA; v_call: TRBV25-1; cdr3_aa: CASKRQEKVEQFF; cdr3_nt: TGTGCCAGCAAACGACAGGAAAAGGTTGAGCAGTTCTTC
j_call: TRBJ2-7; clone_size: NA; d_call: NA; v_call: TRBV15; cdr3_aa: CATSSLDPRTAASYEQYF; cdr3_nt: TGTGCCACCAGCTCGCTCGACCCGCGGACAGCAGCTTCCTACGAGCAGTACTTC
j_call: TRBJ1-5; clone_size: NA; d_call: NA; v_call: TRBV9; cdr3_aa: CASSGGEGPQHF; cdr3_nt: TGTGCCAGCAGCGGGGGTGAAGGCCCCCAGCATTTT
j_call: TRBJ2-3; clone_size: few; d_call: TRBD2; v_call: TRBV5-5; cdr3_aa: CASSDPPGGTQYF; cdr3_nt: TGTGCCAGCAGCGACCCCCCGGGGGGTACGCAGTATTTT
j_call: TRBJ2-2; clone_size: few; d_call: NA; v_call: TRBV7-3; cdr3_aa: CASSFPSTGELFF; cdr3_nt: TGTGCCAGCAGCTTCCCTAGCACCGGGGAGCTGTTTTTT
j_call: TRBJ2-7; clone_size: few; d_call: NA; v_call: TRBV7-8; cdr3_aa: CASSLANFGTQNALGEQYF; cdr3_nt: TGTGCCAGCAGCTTAGCGAACTTCGGGACACAGAACGCCCTGGGCGAGCAGTACTTC
j_call: TRBJ2-7; clone_size: few; d_call: NA; v_call: TRBV2; cdr3_aa: CASSESLRQHYEQYF; cdr3_nt: TGTGCCAGCAGTGAAAGTTTGCGACAGCACTACGAGCAGTACTTC
j_call: TRBJ1-3; clone_size: NA; d_call: NA; v_call: TRBV12-3/TRBV12-4; cdr3_aa: CASREAGSGNTIYF; cdr3_nt: TGTGCCAGCAGGGAAGCGGGATCTGGAAACACCATATATTTT
j_call: TRBJ2-1; clone_size: NA; d_call: NA; v_call: TRBV5-1; cdr3_aa: CASSFTPPAYEQFF; cdr3_nt: TGCGCCAGCAGCTTTACACCCCCCGCCTATGAGCAGTTCTTC
j_call: TRBJ2-2; clone_size: NA; d_call: NA; v_call: TRBV18; cdr3_aa: CASSPSSLFTGELFF; cdr3_nt: TGTGCCAGCTCACCAAGTAGTCTCTTCACCGGGGAGCTGTTTTTT